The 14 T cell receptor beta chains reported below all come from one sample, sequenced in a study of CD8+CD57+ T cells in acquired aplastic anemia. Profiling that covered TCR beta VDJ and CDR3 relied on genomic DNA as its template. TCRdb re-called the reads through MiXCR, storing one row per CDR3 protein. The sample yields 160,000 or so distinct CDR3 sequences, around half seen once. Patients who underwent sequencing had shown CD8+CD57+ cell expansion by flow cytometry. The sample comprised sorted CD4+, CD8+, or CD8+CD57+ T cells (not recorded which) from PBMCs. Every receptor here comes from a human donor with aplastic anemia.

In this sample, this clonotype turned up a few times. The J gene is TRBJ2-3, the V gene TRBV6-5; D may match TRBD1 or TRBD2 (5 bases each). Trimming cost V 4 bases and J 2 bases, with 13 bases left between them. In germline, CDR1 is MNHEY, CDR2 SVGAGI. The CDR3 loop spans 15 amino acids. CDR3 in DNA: TGTGCCAGCAGTTCAGCCGGGGCATCCACAGATACGCAGTATTTT. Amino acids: CASSSAGASTDTQYF.

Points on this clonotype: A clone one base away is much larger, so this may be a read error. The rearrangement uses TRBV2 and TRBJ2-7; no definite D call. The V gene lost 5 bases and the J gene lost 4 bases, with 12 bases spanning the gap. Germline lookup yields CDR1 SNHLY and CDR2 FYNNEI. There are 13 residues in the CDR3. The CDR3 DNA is TGTGCCAGCAGTAGCCAGGACGGTTACGAGCAGTACTTC. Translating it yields CASSSQDGYEQYF.

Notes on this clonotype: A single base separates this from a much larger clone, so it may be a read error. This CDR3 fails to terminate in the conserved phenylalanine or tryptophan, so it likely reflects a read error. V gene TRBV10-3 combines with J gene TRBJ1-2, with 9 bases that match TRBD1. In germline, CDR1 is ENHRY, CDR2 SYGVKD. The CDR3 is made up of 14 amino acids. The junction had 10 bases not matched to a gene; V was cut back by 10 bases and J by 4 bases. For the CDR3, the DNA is TGTGCCAGCAATGTCCGGGACAGGGTCTATGGCTACACCTCC. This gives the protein CASNVRDRVYGYTS.

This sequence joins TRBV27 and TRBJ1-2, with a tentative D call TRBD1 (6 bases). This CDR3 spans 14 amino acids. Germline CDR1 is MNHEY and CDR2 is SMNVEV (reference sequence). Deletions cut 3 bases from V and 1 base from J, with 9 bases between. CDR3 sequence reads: CASSLEGGNYGYTF. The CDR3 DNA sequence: TGTGCCAGCAGTTTGGAGGGGGGTAACTATGGCTACACCTTC.

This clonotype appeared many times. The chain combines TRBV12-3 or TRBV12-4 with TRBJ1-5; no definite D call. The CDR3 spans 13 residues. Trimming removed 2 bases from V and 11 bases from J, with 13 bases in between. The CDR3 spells CASSLRVGPAQHF. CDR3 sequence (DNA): TGTGCCAGCAGTTTACGGGTAGGGCCAGCCCAGCATTTT.

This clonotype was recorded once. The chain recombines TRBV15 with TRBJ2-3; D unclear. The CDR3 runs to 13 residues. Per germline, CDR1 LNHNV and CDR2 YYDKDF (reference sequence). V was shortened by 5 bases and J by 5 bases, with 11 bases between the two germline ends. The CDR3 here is CATSRPEVDTQYF. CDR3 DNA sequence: TGTGCCACCAGCCGCCCCGAGGTAGATACGCAGTATTTT.

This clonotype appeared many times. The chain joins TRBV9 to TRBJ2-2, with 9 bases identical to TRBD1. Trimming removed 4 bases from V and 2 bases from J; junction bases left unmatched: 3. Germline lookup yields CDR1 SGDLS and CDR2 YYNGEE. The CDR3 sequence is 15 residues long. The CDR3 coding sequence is TGTGCCAGCAGCTGGACAGGGGCCAACACCGGGGAGCTGTTTTTT. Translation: CASSWTGANTGELFF. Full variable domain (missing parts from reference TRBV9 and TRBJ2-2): DSGVTQTPKHLITATGQRVTLRCSPRSGDLSVYWYQQSLDQGLQFLIQYYNGEERAKGNILERFSAQQFPDLHSELNLSSLELGDSALYFCASSWTGANTGELFFGEGSRLTVL.

Here the CDR3 reads CASSPLRGGRGGQETQYF. The DNA for the CDR3 is TGTGCCAGCAGCCCACTCCGAGGCGGCCGGGGGGGTCAAGAGACCCAGTACTTC. This rearrangement joins TRBV5-6 to TRBJ2-5, with 8 bases fitting TRBD2. The CDR3 length is 18 residues. CDR1 SGHDT and CDR2 YYEEEE come from the germline V gene. With V trimmed by 4 bases and J by 2 bases, 16 bases remained unmatched. Drawing the rest from reference TRBV5-6 and TRBJ2-5, the complete variable domain is DAGVTQSPTHLIKTRGQQVTLRCSPKSGHDTVSWYQQALGQGPQFIFQYYEEEERQRGNFPDRFSGHQFPNYSSELNVNALLLGDSALYLCASSPLRGGRGGQETQYFGPGTRLLVL.

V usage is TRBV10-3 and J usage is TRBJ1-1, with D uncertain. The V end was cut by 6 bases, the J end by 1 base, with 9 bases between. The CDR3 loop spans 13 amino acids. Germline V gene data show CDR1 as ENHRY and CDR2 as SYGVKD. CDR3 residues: CAIRAEQNTEAFF. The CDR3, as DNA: TGTGCCATCAGAGCGGAGCAGAACACTGAAGCTTTCTTT.

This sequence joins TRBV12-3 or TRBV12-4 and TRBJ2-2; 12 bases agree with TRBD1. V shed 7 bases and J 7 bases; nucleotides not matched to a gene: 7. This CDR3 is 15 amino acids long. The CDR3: CASTMGQGAIGELFF. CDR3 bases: TGTGCCAGCACCATGGGACAGGGGGCGATCGGGGAGCTGTTTTTT.

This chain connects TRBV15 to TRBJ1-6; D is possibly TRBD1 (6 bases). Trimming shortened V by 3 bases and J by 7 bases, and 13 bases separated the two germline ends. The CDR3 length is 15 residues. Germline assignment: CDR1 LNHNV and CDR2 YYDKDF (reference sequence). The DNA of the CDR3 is TGTGCCACCAGCAGCTTAGGGGGGAGGAATTCACCCCTCCACTTT. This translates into CATSSLGGRNSPLHF.

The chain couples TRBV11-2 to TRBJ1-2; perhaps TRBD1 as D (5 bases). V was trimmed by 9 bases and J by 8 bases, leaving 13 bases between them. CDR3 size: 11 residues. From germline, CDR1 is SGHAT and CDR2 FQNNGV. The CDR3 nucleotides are TGTGCCAGTCGGACACCGGTAGGCTACACCTTC. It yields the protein CASRTPVGYTF. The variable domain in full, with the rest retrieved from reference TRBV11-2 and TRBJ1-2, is EAGVAQSPRYKIIEKRQSVAFWCNPISGHATLYWYQQILGQGPKLLIQFQNNGVVDDSQLPKDRFSAERLKGVDSTLKIQPAKLEDSAVYLCASRTPVGYTFGSGTRLTVV.

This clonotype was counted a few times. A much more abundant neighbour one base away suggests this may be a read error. This chain's CDR3 is CASSSQGLTYEQYV. The CDR3 nucleotides are TGTGCCAGCAGCTCACAGGGGTTGACCTACGAGCAGTACGTC. V gene TRBV6-1 combines with J gene TRBJ2-7, with 7 bases identical to TRBD1. The CDR3 runs to 14 residues. The V gene's germline CDR1 is MNHNS and CDR2 SASEGT. V gave up 6 bases and J gave up 2 bases; unmatched junction bases: 7.

The CDR3 sequence: CAISDVPQGNQPQHF. CDR3 coding DNA: TGTGCCATCAGTGACGTTCCGCAGGGGAATCAGCCCCAGCATTTT. The rearrangement uses TRBV10-3 and TRBJ1-5; D is perhaps TRBD1 (6 bases). Germline V CDR1 and CDR2: ENHRY, SYGVKD. The CDR3 contains 15 residues. With 3 bases removed from V and 4 bases from J, the gap between germline ends came to 13 bases.